This TCR beta chain is drawn from a study of blood T cell repertoires in COVID-19. Study in general: Sources were T cells, B-cell-depleted T cells, or PBMCs; the material itself was cDNA or gDNA.

Method: immunoSEQ multiplex PCR; TCRdb's copy keeps in-frame clones and lacks some. The sample lists a few hundred thousand clones; more than 75% were seen once. In germline, CDR1 is LNHDA, CDR2 SQIVND (reference sequence). This CDR3 spans 15 amino acids. Trimming took off 2 bases at V and 7 bases at J, with 14 bases between the two ends. This chain connects TRBV19 to TRBJ1-4; no clear D. This sequence was found in a man between 45 and 60 years old with active or convalescent COVID-19. The sequencing input was peripheral blood. CDR3 amino acids: CASSIIWGGSEKLFF. In nucleotides, the CDR3 is TGTGCCAGTAGTATAATCTGGGGAGGAAGTGAAAAACTGTTTTTT. Supplemented by reference TRBV19 and TRBJ1-4, the full variable domain reads DGGITQSPKYLFRKEGQNVTLSCEQNLNHDAMYWYRQDPGQGLRLIYYSQIVNDFQKGDIAEGYSVSREKKESFPLTVTSAQKNPTAFYLCASSIIWGGSEKLFFGSGTQLSVL.